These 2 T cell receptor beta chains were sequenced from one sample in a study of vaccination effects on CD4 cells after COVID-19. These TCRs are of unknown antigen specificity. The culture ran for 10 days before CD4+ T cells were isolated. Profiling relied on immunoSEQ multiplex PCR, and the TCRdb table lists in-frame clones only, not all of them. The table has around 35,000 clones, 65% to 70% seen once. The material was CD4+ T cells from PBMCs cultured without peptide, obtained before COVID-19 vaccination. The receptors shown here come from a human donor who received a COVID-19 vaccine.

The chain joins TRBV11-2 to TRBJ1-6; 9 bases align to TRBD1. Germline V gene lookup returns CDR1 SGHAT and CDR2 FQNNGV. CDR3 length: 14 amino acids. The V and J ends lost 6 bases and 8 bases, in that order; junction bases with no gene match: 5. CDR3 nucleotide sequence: TGTGCCAGCAGTTACAGGGGGCCGGATTCACCCCTCCACTTT. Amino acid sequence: CASSYRGPDSPLHF.

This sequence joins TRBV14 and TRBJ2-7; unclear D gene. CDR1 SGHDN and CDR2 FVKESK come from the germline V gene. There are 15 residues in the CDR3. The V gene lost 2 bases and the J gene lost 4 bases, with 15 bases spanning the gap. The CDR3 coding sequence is TGTGCCAGCAGCCAATTGAACAGCCTAGGGTACGAGCAGTACTTC. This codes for CASSQLNSLGYEQYF.